This section outlines one T cell receptor beta chain sequence together with its context. Its specificity is unknown. In generating TCR beta cDNA, 5'RACE template switching with UMIs was used. From the 5' RACE reads, TCRdb lists one entry per CDR3 protein and no DNA. Its listing shows about 390,000 distinct CDR3 sequences. The data stem from a study of T cells expressing NK-cell markers. In the study overall: According to the study, TCR beta repertoires originated from sorted CD3+CD56+NKG2C+, CD3+CD56+NKG2C- and CD3+CD56-NKG2C+ T cells. Whole-study findings and limits: Four of the donors also had these clonotypes leading their CD3+CD56-NKG2C+ fraction. Of the CD8+ T cell pool in about six donors, roughly 1.0-8% was accounted for by dominant NKG2C+ clonotypes.

Per germline, CDR1 SGHRS and CDR2 YFSETQ. CDR3 size: 16 residues. The specimen was blood T cells: a sorted CD56 or NKG2C T cell subset, CD4+ or CD8+ T cells, or bulk PBMC T cells (not recorded which). This clonotype originated in a woman aged 45-59 years in good health. V and J are TRBV5-1 and TRBJ1-1; TCRdb names TRBD1, which stays unverified in the absence of DNA. The CDR3: CASSHTGQGARTEAFF.